This T cell receptor beta chain was documented in a study of shared clonotypes between healthy human individuals. As concerns this clone: Its specificity is unknown.

The naive CD8 population came from CD45RO-negative cells selected for CCR7, without terminally differentiated effector memory CD45RA+ cells. In germline, CDR1 is SEHNR, CDR2 FQNEAQ (reference sequence). The length of the CDR3 is 11 residues. Trimming pared 11 bases from V and 6 bases from J, leaving 11 bases between. Findings and limits, study-wide: For naive CD4 cells, roughly 5% of clonotypes were shared across a handful of donors. Naive subsets generally exceeded memory subsets in estimated richness. For sorted subsets, rarefaction showed incomplete sequencing despite large depth.

An assay was performed, and its level was deep. The data were produced by immunoSEQ multiplex PCR, yet TCRdb's version contains in-frame clones alone and is incomplete. There are over 750,000 clones in the sample; around 96% occur only once, and around 0.25% lies in the top ten. Sequenced sample: naive CD8+ T cells sorted from blood. This chain uses TRBV7-9 with TRBJ2-1; D unresolved. This TCR was recovered from a man younger than 45 in good health. The CDR3 DNA follows: TGTGCCGTCCGTACGGCCAATGAGCAGTTCTTC. Translating it yields CAVRTANEQFF.